Described below is a single T cell receptor beta chain sequence and its context. These data come from a study of blood T cell repertoires in COVID-19. In the study's own analysis: Using reference gene primer amplification, nucleated cell counts were estimated. The assay was immunoSEQ multiplex PCR, and TCRdb's table has in-frame clones only and misses some. V, J and clone size are those of that table, while D and trimming were read from the DNA. Counted here are 150,000 to 200,000 clones, approximately 95% occurring once; the ten biggest clones make up 2%. The clonotype comes from a woman aged 55-70 years with COVID-19, enrolled during active disease. The specimen sequenced was peripheral blood.

The CDR3 protein is CASSLSRGVSTDTQYF. The CDR3 DNA sequence: TGTGCCAGCAGCTTGAGTCGGGGGGTCAGCACAGATACGCAGTATTTT. This chain joins TRBV13 and TRBJ2-3, with 7 bases aligning to TRBD2. CDR1 PRHDT and CDR2 FYEKMQ come from the germline V gene (reference sequence). CDR3 length: 16 residues. With V trimmed by 3 bases and J by 0 bases, 6 bases remained unmatched.